The clone carrying this T cell receptor (beta chain) was counted a few times. Antigen: not known. At one end the junction does not follow the germline gene, possibly because of a read error. The template was RNA from unsorted bulk tissue. The normal lung tissue was taken more than 3 cm from the tumor edge. Between August and November 2014, newly diagnosed, chemotherapy-naive lung cancer patients underwent thoracic surgery in China. A modified ARM-PCR protocol with three rounds of nested PCR amplified TCRbeta. Each CDR3 protein is one row after TCRdb ran MiXCR on the multiplex PCR reads. The data hold about 86,000 distinct CDR3 sequences, with around 76% observed a single time. The data were taken from a study of tumor and adjacent non-tumor tissue in lung cancer. About the study: Each sample yielded 3.9 million or so productive TCRbeta reads on average. Study-wide results and caveats: In normal lung, the top 100 clones were significantly more dominant than in tumor.

The CDR3 spans 15 residues. Germline V CDR1 and CDR2: MDHEN, SYDVKM. Sequencing input: distant non-tumor lung tissue. The sequence came from a woman in her forties or fifties with non-small cell lung cancer. The rearrangement links TRBV28 to TRBJ1-2, with a tentative D call TRBD1 (5 bases). DNA of the CDR3: TGTGCCGGCAGTTTAGTTCGGGGCCAGTCCTATGGCTACACCTTC. It specifies CAGSLVRGQSYGYTF.